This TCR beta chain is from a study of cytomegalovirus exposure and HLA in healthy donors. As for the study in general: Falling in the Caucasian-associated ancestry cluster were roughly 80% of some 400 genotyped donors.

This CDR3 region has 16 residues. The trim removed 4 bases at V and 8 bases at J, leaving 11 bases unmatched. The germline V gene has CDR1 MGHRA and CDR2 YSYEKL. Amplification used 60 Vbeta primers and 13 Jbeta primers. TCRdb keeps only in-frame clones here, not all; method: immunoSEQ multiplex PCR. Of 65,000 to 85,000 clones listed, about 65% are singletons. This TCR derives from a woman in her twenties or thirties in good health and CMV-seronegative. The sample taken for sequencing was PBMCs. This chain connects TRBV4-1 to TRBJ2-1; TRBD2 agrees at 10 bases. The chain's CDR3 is CASSLFGSGGPYEQFF. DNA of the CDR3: TGCGCCAGCAGCCTCTTCGGTAGCGGGGGGCCCTATGAGCAGTTCTTC.